The 32 T cell receptor beta chains below all came from one sample that was sequenced in a study of CD8 T cells in ankylosing spondylitis. TCRdb reprocessed the 5' RACE reads with MiXCR, giving one entry per CDR3 protein. Among approximately 250,000 distinct CDR3 sequences listed, under 8.5% were seen once. The sequenced sample was blood, either unsorted or a sorted T cell fraction (not recorded which). These receptors were taken from a female donor with ankylosing spondylitis or in good health (not recorded which).

This clonotype was seen many times. The rearrangement links TRBV5-4 to TRBJ2-3, with 7 nucleotides matching TRBD1. V trimming: 0 bases; J trimming: 4 bases; junction bases outside the gene matches: 5. Germline CDR1 is SGHNT and CDR2 is YYREEE (reference sequence). This CDR3 region has 15 residues. The DNA for the CDR3 is TGTGCCAGCAGCTTGGACGGTACAGGGGCAGATACGCAGTATTTT. Protein sequence: CASSLDGTGADTQYF.

This clonotype was detected ten times or more. The genes are TRBV10-3 and TRBJ1-2; D is possibly TRBD1 (6 bases). Germline CDR1 ENHRY, CDR2 SYGVKD. The CDR3 consists of 12 residues. Trimming removed 11 bases at V and 2 bases at J, with 12 bases between. For the CDR3, the DNA is TGTGCCTCGAGAGGGGGAAACTATGGCTACACCTTC. This translates into CASRGGNYGYTF.

This clonotype appeared many times. This sequence joins TRBV15 and TRBJ2-7, with 8 bases identical to TRBD1. The junction had 8 bases not matched to a gene; V was cut back by 3 bases and J by 1 base. This CDR3 contains 16 residues. Germline CDR1 reads LNHNV; CDR2 reads YYDKDF (reference sequence). CDR3 coding DNA: TGTGCCACCAGCAGGGACAGGGTTTCAGCGTCCTACGAGCAGTACTTC. Protein sequence: CATSRDRVSASYEQYF. Complete variable domain (other parts from reference TRBV15 and TRBJ2-7): DAMVIQNPRYQVTQFGKPVTLSCSQTLNHNVMYWYQQKSSQAPKLLFHYYDKDFNNEADTPDNFQSRRPNTSFCFLDIRSPGLGDTAMYLCATSRDRVSASYEQYFGPGTRLTVT.

This clonotype has at least ten counts. The chain recombines TRBV2 with TRBJ2-3; 10 bases match TRBD2. V lost 7 bases, J lost 4 bases, and 23 bases stayed unmatched. CDR1 and CDR2 (germline): SNHLY, FYNNEI. This CDR3 has 20 residues. The CDR3 protein is CASNHPLQGFALAGADTQYF. The CDR3, as DNA: TGTGCCAGCAACCACCCCCTCCAGGGCTTTGCGCTAGCGGGGGCAGATACGCAGTATTTT.

This clonotype was counted many times. The gene calls are TRBV13 and TRBJ2-5; unclear D gene. In germline, CDR1 is PRHDT, CDR2 FYEKMQ (reference sequence). The length of the CDR3 is 14 residues. The V end lost 0 bases, the J end lost 0 bases, and 5 bases lay between the germline ends. The CDR3: CASSLGVNQETQYF. The CDR3, as DNA: TGTGCCAGCAGCTTAGGGGTCAACCAAGAGACCCAGTACTTC.

This clonotype was counted many times. This chain joins TRBV11-2 and TRBJ2-2; D may be TRBD2 (5 bases). Trimming took 2 bases from V and 0 from J, leaving 7 bases between them. CDR3 length equals 15 residues. Germline loops: CDR1 SGHAT, CDR2 FQNNGV. CDR3 DNA: TGTGCCAGCAGCTTATTACTAGCGAACACCGGGGAGCTGTTTTTT. This gives the protein CASSLLLANTGELFF.

The chain is built from TRBV2 and TRBJ2-2, with 10 bases matching TRBD2. The junction had 4 bases not matched to a gene; V was cut back by 3 bases and J by 6 bases. The CDR3 extends over 15 amino acids. Germline V lookup: CDR1 SNHLY, CDR2 FYNNEI. The CDR3 protein is CASSESAGGPGELFF. In DNA form, the CDR3 reads TGTGCCAGCAGTGAGTCAGCGGGAGGGCCCGGGGAGCTGTTTTTT.

Many counts were recorded for this clonotype. The chain uses TRBV5-1 and TRBJ2-7, with TRBD1 as a possible D gene (7 bases). Germline CDR1 and CDR2: SGHRS and YFSETQ. This CDR3 comprises 15 residues. The V gene lost 0 bases and the J gene lost 7 bases, with 17 bases spanning the gap. This chain's CDR3 is CASSLVDGPGGEQYF. CDR3 nucleotide sequence: TGCGCCAGCAGCTTGGTGGACGGCCCAGGGGGGGAGCAGTACTTC.

This clonotype was detected ten times or more. The chain recombines TRBV4-3 with TRBJ2-2; D gene ambiguous. This CDR3 has 15 amino acids. The germline V gene has CDR1 LGHNA and CDR2 YSLEER. Trimming shortened V by 0 bases and J by 6 bases, and 11 bases separated the two germline ends. The CDR3 DNA reads as TGCGCCAGCAGCCAAGATAGGGCAGGACCCGGGGAGCTGTTTTTT. This sequence encodes CASSQDRAGPGELFF.

At least ten counts were recorded for this clonotype. The rearrangement uses TRBV7-9 and TRBJ1-1; possibly TRBD1 for D (5 bases). V was trimmed by 6 bases and J by 8 bases, leaving 19 bases between them. This CDR3 region has 14 residues. The germline CDR1 and CDR2 sequences are SEHNR and FQNEAQ (reference sequence). The CDR3 region has the DNA TGTGCCAGCAGACAAGAGGGGCATTTGCCGGAAGCTTTCTTT. This translates into CASRQEGHLPEAFF.

This clonotype was observed at least ten times. The chain uses TRBV20-1 and TRBJ1-2, with D perhaps TRBD1 (5 bases). The germline gives CDR1 DFQATT, CDR2 SNEGSKA (reference sequence). The CDR3 runs to 11 residues. V lost 5 bases and J lost 4, with 8 bases in between. The CDR3: CSAGDGYGYTF. The DNA for the CDR3 is TGCAGTGCTGGGGACGGCTATGGCTACACCTTC.

This clonotype has a count of ten or more. The chain is built from TRBV3-1 and TRBJ2-1; D remains unclear. The CDR3 length is 13 residues. Trimming took 4 bases from V and 9 from J, leaving 13 bases between them. Per the germline V gene, CDR1 is LGHDT and CDR2 is YNNKEL (reference sequence). The CDR3 DNA reads as TGTGCCAGCAGCCTTCAGGCGGCAGGTGAGCAGTTCTTC. As protein: CASSLQAAGEQFF.

This clonotype has a count of ten or more. The CDR3 spells CASSLDKSWDRVYGYTF. The CDR3 bases are TGCGCCAGCAGCTTGGATAAGTCCTGGGACAGGGTATATGGCTACACCTTC. V and J are TRBV5-1 and TRBJ1-2, with 9 positions matching TRBD1. The CDR3 totals 17 residues. V dropped 0 bases and J dropped 5; count of bases not matched to a gene: 11. Germline V gene sequence: CDR1 SGHRS, CDR2 YFSETQ.

This clonotype was seen many times. Here the CDR3 reads CSARPHTYTEQFF. The CDR3, as DNA: TGCAGTGCTAGACCCCACACTTATACTGAGCAGTTCTTC. The gene calls are TRBV20-1 and TRBJ2-1; D is uncertain. This CDR3 comprises 13 residues. V was shortened by 2 bases and J by 9 bases, with 14 bases between the two germline ends. CDR1 DFQATT and CDR2 SNEGSKA come from the germline V gene (reference sequence).

Remarks on this clonotype: Possible read error: a much larger clone is one base away. The rearrangement uses TRBV9 and TRBJ1-2, with a tentative D call TRBD1 (6 bases). The ends were cut back, 0 bases at V and 6 bases at J, with 18 bases in the middle. Germline V CDR1 and CDR2: SGDLS, YYNGEE. There are 16 residues in the CDR3. Written as DNA, the CDR3 is TGTGCCAGCAGCGTAGGTCCGACAGGCCATGGGAATGGCTACACCTTC. Translated: CASSVGPTGHGNGYTF.

This clonotype was seen repeatedly, ten times or more. The chain links TRBV7-9 to TRBJ1-2; weak D call: TRBD1 (5 bases). This CDR3 spans 13 amino acids. Trimming removed 6 bases at V and 8 bases at J, with 16 bases between. Per the germline V gene, CDR1 is SEHNR and CDR2 is FQNEAQ (reference sequence). Here the CDR3 DNA reads TGTGCCAGCAGACCTGGGACGGCTCCGGGCTACACCTTC. It translates to CASRPGTAPGYTF.

As regards this clonotype: A much larger clone differs from this one at a single base, so this may be a read error. This chain connects TRBV5-5 to TRBJ2-7; D gene unclear. Between the trimmed V and J ends, which lost 6 bases and 2 bases, there was a span of 12 bases. Germline CDR1 SGHKS, CDR2 YYEKEE (reference sequence). This CDR3 region has 13 residues. The CDR3 region is CASNLTDTYEQYF. The CDR3 region has the DNA TGTGCCAGCAACTTAACTGATACCTACGAGCAGTACTTC. The full variable domain, in which reference TRBV5-5 and TRBJ2-7 provide the parts outside the CDR3, is DAGVTQSPTHLIKTRGQQVTLRCSPISGHKSVSWYQQVLGQGPQFIFQYYEKEERGRGNFPDRFSARQFPNYSSELNVNALLLGDSALYLCASNLTDTYEQYFGPGTRLTVT.

This clonotype was seen repeatedly, ten times or more. The chain has TRBV5-6 and TRBJ1-1, with TRBD1 matching 7 bases. The CDR3 extends over 12 amino acids. Germline trimming cut 0 bases from V and 11 bases from J; bases unmatched to any gene: 4. Germline V gives CDR1 SGHDT, CDR2 YYEEEE. The CDR3 DNA is TGTGCCAGCAGCTTGGGACAGGGCTCTGCTTTCTTT. Its translation: CASSLGQGSAFF.

Many counts were recorded for this clonotype. The CDR3 DNA reads TGCAGCGTCTGGACTGGTTCCTACGAGCAGTACTTC. It is translated as CSVWTGSYEQYF. The chain combines TRBV29-1 with TRBJ2-7, with D possibly TRBD2 on 5 matching bases. The CDR3 extends over 12 amino acids. Germline V gene lookup returns CDR1 SQVTM and CDR2 ANQGSEA. V lost 6 bases, J lost 1 base, and 10 bases lay in between.

The CDR3 DNA sequence: TGCGCCAGCAGCCAAGATACCACCGGACAGAGCTACGAGCAGTACTTC. Protein: CASSQDTTGQSYEQYF. The chain recombines TRBV4-3 with TRBJ2-7; weak D call: TRBD1 (6 bases). The V and J ends lost 0 bases and 3 bases respectively, with 15 bases between them. CDR1 is LGHNA and CDR2 is YSLEER in the germline V gene. The CDR3 contains 16 residues.

The chain is built from TRBV5-1 and TRBJ2-1, with a weak D call TRBD2 (6 bases). This CDR3 comprises 14 residues. The ends were cut back, 5 bases at V and 6 bases at J, with 15 bases in the middle. Germline V CDR1 and CDR2: SGHRS, YFSETQ. This CDR3 is CASRDPIAANEQFF. As DNA, the CDR3 is TGCGCCAGCAGGGACCCTATAGCGGCCAATGAGCAGTTCTTC.

This clonotype has ten or more counts. The chain recombines TRBV5-5 with TRBJ2-3, with 13 bases matching TRBD2. This CDR3 is 16 amino acids long. V lost 4 bases to trimming and J lost 2 bases; unmatched junction nucleotides: 4. CDR1 is SGHKS, CDR2 YYEKEE, per germline (reference sequence). The CDR3, as DNA: TGTGCCAGCAGCACCGGACTAGCGGGGGACACAGATACGCAGTATTTT. Translation gives CASSTGLAGDTDTQYF.

This clonotype was found many times. The chain is built from TRBV20-1 and TRBJ1-1; D unresolved. Deletions cut 6 bases from V and 0 bases from J, with 8 bases between. This CDR3 spans 12 amino acids. Germline V CDR1 and CDR2: DFQATT, SNEGSKA (reference sequence). CDR3 nucleotide sequence: TGCAGTGCCCTTAGACTGAACACTGAAGCTTTCTTT. This gives the protein CSALRLNTEAFF.

A note on this clonotype: A read error is possible here, since a much larger clone lies one base away. The chain couples TRBV12-3 or TRBV12-4 to TRBJ1-2; maybe TRBD1 (5 bases). CDR3 length equals 12 residues. CDR3 region: CTSSLWAGGYTF. Here the CDR3 DNA reads TGTACCAGCAGTTTATGGGCAGGGGGCTACACCTTC.

In this sample, this clonotype turned up many times. DNA for the CDR3: TGCAGTGCTAACCGACAGGTGGGCTTGAATGAGCAGTTCTTC. It codes for CSANRQVGLNEQFF. This chain links TRBV20-1 with TRBJ2-1, with TRBD1 as a possible D gene (6 bases). CDR3 size: 14 residues. From germline, CDR1 is DFQATT and CDR2 SNEGSKA (reference sequence). V was trimmed by 4 bases and J by 7 bases, leaving 17 bases between them.

This clonotype was observed many times. This chain connects TRBV20-1 to TRBJ2-4; D ambiguous. V was clipped by 6 bases and J by 1 base, with 4 bases between them. This CDR3 is built from 11 residues. CDR1 and CDR2 (germline): DFQATT, SNEGSKA (reference sequence). The CDR3 nucleotides are TGCAGTGCGGTTGCCAAAAACATTCAGTACTTC. Amino acids: CSAVAKNIQYF.

Many counts were recorded for this clonotype. The rearrangement links TRBV6-2 or TRBV6-3 to TRBJ2-5, with a possible D match to TRBD2 (5 bases). Germline V CDR1 and CDR2: MNHEY, SVGEGT. CDR3 length equals 14 residues. Between the trimmed V and J ends, which lost 2 bases and 9 bases, there was a span of 16 bases. In DNA, the CDR3 is TGTGCCAGCAGTTACGGTGGACGGTCCGGGGCCCAGTACTTC. It specifies CASSYGGRSGAQYF.

This clonotype was seen repeatedly, ten times or more. The rearrangement links TRBV5-1 to TRBJ1-1, with D tentatively TRBD1 (6 bases). The CDR3 length is 18 residues. V dropped 2 bases and J dropped 7 bases, with 27 bases sitting between them. Germline V gene data show CDR1 as SGHRS and CDR2 as YFSETQ. CDR3 DNA: TGCGCCAGCAGCTTCCAGTTAACCGGACAGAGAGTACGCTATGAAGCTTTCTTT. Its protein is CASSFQLTGQRVRYEAFF.

This clonotype was counted at least ten times. The chain is built from TRBV20-1 and TRBJ2-4; the D is unclear. This CDR3 comprises 13 residues. With 4 bases removed from V and 5 bases from J, the gap between germline ends came to 12 bases. Germline CDR1 DFQATT, CDR2 SNEGSKA (reference sequence). The CDR3 nucleotides read TGCAGTGCTATCCGCAGAAACCAAAACATTCAGTACTTC. This codes for CSAIRRNQNIQYF.

This clonotype was counted only a few times. This rearrangement joins TRBV14 to TRBJ2-7; D is uncertain. CDR3 size: 12 residues. Germline-derived CDR1 and CDR2 are SGHDN and FVKESK. The ends were cut back, 5 bases at V and 4 bases at J, with 9 bases in the middle. The CDR3, as DNA: TGTGCCAGCAGCTACGTGTTATACGAGCAGTACTTC. Translating gives CASSYVLYEQYF. Looking up the rest from reference TRBV14 and TRBJ2-7 gives the full variable domain: EAGVTQFPSHSVIEKGQTVTLRCDPISGHDNLYWYRRVMGKEIKFLLHFVKESKQDESGMPNNRFLAERTGGTYSTLKVQPAELEDSGVYFCASSYVLYEQYFGPGTRLTVT.

This clonotype was seen a handful of times. The V gene is TRBV7-2, the J gene TRBJ2-5, with D maybe TRBD1 (7 bases). Germline V gene data show CDR1 as SGHTA and CDR2 as FQGNSA. Trimming took 7 bases from V and 5 from J, leaving 20 bases between them. The CDR3 sequence is 15 residues long. The CDR3 DNA is TGTGCCAGCACCAGGGGGACCCCTCGGGGGGAGACCCAGTACTTC. Its protein is CASTRGTPRGETQYF.

This clonotype has at least ten counts. The chain couples TRBV19 to TRBJ2-1; 13 bases match TRBD2. The CDR3 totals 19 residues. The germline CDR1 and CDR2 sequences are LNHDA and SQIVND (reference sequence). Trimming at V came to 3 bases and at J to 5 bases, leaving 13 bases not matched to a gene. The CDR3 DNA reads TGTGCCAGTAGTATGGTCGGACTAGCGGGAGAGGGGCCAAACAATGAGCAGTTCTTC. It codes for CASSMVGLAGEGPNNEQFF.